This T cell receptor (beta chain) was found in a study of identical twins. Broader study findings: A partial confounding effect on zero-insertion analyses could come from invariant MAIT and iNKT cells.

Trimming shortened V by 6 bases and J by 1 base, and 23 bases separated the two germline ends. This CDR3 is 18 amino acids long. CDR1 is MNHNS and CDR2 is SASEGT in the germline V gene. In the case of this clonotype: Its target is not known.

Unique molecular identifiers were in the cDNA, with template-switch universal primer binding. From the 5' RACE reads, TCRdb called clonotypes with MiXCR, one entry per CDR3 protein. The top ten clones hold around 1.5% of a sample with under 1 million distinct CDR3 sequences, roughly an eighth of them seen once. The data also belong to a second study, concerning yellow fever vaccine responses in identical twins.

Sequenced sample: PBMCs. The clonotype originates from a woman aged 18-29 years in good health. V usage is TRBV6-1 and J usage is TRBJ2-3; a possible D gene is TRBD1 (5 bases). As DNA, the CDR3 is TGTGCCAGCAGAAAAGTAGGGGCTGAGTCCCCCCGCACAGATACGCAGTATTTT. It translates to CASRKVGAESPRTDTQYF.